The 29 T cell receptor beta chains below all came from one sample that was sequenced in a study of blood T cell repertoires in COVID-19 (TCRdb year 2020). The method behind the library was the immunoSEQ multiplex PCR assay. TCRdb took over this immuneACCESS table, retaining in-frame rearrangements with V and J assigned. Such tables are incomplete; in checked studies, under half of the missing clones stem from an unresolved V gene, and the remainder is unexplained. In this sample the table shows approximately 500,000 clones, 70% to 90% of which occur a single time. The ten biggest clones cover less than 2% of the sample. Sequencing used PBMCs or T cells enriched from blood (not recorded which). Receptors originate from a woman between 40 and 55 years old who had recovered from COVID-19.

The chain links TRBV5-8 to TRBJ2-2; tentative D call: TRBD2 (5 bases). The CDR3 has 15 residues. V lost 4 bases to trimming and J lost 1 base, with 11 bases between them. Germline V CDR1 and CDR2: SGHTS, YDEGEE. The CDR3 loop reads CASSHSAGNTGELFF. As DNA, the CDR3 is TGTGCCAGCAGCCACTCGGCGGGGAACACCGGGGAGCTGTTTTTT.

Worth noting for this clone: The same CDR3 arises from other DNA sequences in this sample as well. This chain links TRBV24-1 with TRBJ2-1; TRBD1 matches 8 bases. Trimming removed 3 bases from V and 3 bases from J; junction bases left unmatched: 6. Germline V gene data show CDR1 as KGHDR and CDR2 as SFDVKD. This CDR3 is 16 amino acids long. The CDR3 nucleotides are TGTGCCACCAGTGATCCGACAGGGGCCAGCTACAATGAGCAGTTCTTC. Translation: CATSDPTGASYNEQFF.

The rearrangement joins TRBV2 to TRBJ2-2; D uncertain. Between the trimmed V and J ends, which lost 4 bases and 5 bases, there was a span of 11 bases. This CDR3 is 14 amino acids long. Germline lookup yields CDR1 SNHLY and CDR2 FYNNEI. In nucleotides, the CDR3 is TGTGCCAGCAGTGCGAACCGAGGAACCGGGGAGCTGTTTTTT. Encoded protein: CASSANRGTGELFF.

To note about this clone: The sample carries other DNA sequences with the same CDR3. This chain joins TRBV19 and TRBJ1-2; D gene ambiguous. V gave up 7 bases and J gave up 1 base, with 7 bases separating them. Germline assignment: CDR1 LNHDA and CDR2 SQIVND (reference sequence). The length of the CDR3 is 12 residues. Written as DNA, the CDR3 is TGTGCCAGTAAGGCGGGTAACTATGGCTACACCTTC. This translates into CASKAGNYGYTF.

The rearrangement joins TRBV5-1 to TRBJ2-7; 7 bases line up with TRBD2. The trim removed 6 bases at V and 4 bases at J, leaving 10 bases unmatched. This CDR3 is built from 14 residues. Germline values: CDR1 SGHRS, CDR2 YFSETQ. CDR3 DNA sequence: TGCGCCAGCACCGCCACAGCGGGATTGTACGAGCAGTACTTC. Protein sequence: CASTATAGLYEQYF.

The CDR3 DNA reads as TGTGCCAGCAGCTTGCCGGACAGTAACTATGGCTACACCTTC. Amino acids: CASSLPDSNYGYTF. This chain links TRBV5-4 with TRBJ1-2, with D perhaps TRBD1 (6 bases). This CDR3 is 14 amino acids long. Germline V gives CDR1 SGHNT, CDR2 YYREEE (reference sequence). Between the trimmed V and J ends, which lost 1 base and 1 base, there was a span of 8 bases. The whole variable domain, remainder taken from reference TRBV5-4 and TRBJ1-2, is ETGVTQSPTHLIKTRGQQVTLRCSSQSGHNTVSWYQQALGQGPQFIFQYYREEENGRGNFPPRFSGLQFPNYSSELNVNALELDDSALYLCASSLPDSNYGYTFGSGTRLTVV.

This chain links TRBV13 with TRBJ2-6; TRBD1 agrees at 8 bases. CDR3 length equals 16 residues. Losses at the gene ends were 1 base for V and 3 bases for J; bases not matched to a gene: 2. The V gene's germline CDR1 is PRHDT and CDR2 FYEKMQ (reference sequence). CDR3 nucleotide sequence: TGTGCCAGCAGCTTAGCAGGGGGCGTTGGGGCCAACGTCCTGACTTTC. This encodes CASSLAGGVGANVLTF.

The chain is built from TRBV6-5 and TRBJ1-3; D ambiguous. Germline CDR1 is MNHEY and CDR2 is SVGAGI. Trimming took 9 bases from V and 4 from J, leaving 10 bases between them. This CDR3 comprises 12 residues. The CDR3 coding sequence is TGTGCCAGACCCGGGAGGGGAAACACCATATATTTT. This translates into CARPGRGNTIYF.

The chain's CDR3 is CASSTTGTRTYNEQFF. The DNA for the CDR3 is TGTGCCAGCAGCACCACCGGGACTAGGACTTACAATGAGCAGTTCTTC. The chain employs TRBV9 and TRBJ2-1, with 8 bases that match TRBD2. V shed 4 bases and J 4 bases; nucleotides not matched to a gene: 10. The V gene's germline CDR1 is SGDLS and CDR2 YYNGEE. The CDR3 spans 16 residues.

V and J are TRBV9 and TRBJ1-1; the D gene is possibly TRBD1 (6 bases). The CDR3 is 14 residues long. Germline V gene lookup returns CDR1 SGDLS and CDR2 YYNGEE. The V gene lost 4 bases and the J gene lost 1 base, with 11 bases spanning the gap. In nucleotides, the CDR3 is TGTGCCAGCAGCAAAGAACAGGGGAACACTGAAGCTTTCTTT. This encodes CASSKEQGNTEAFF.

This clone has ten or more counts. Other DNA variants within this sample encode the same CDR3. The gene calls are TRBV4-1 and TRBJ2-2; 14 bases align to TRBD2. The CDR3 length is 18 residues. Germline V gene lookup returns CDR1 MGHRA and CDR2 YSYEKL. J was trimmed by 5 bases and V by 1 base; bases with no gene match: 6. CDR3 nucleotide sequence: TGCGCCAGCAGCCAAGGGGGACTAGCGGGAGTTGGTACCGGGGAGCTGTTTTTT. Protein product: CASSQGGLAGVGTGELFF.

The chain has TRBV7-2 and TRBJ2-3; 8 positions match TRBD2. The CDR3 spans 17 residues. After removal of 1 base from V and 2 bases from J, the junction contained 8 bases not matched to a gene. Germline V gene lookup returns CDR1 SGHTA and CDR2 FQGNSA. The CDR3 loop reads CASSLGPAGAPTDTQYF. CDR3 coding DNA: TGTGCCAGCAGCTTAGGGCCAGCGGGGGCCCCCACAGATACGCAGTATTTT.

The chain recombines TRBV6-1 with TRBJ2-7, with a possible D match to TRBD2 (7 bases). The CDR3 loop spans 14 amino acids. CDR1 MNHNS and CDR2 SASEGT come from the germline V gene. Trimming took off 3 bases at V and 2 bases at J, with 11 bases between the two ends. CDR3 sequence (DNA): TGTGCCAGCAGTGAGAGGGGGGGAACCTACGAGCAGTACTTC. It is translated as CASSERGGTYEQYF.

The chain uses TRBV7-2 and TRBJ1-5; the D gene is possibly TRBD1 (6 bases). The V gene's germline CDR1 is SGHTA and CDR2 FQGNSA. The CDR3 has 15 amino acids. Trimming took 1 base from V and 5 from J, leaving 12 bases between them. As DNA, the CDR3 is TGTGCCAGCAGCTTAGAGGCAGGGGTCTATCAGCCCCAGCATTTT. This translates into CASSLEAGVYQPQHF.

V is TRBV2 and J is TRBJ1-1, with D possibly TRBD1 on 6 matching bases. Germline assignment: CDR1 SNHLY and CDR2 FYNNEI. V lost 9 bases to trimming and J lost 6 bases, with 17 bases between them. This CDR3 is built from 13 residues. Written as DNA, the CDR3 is TGTGCCAGTTATTTCGGGGGGCTCTCTGAAGCTTTCTTT. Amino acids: CASYFGGLSEAFF.

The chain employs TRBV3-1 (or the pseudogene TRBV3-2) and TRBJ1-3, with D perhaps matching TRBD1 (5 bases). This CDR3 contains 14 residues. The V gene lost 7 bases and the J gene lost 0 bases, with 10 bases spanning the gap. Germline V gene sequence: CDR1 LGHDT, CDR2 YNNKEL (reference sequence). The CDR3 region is CASTDRGSGNTIYF. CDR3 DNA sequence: TGTGCCAGCACCGACAGAGGCTCTGGAAACACCATATATTTT.

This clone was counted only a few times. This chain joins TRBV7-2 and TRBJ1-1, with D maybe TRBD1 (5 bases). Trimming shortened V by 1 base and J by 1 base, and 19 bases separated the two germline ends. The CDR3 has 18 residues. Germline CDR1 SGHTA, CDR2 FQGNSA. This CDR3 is CASSLVGPRDGGNTEAFF. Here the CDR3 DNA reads TGTGCCAGCAGCTTAGTGGGGCCCCGGGACGGGGGGAACACTGAAGCTTTCTTT.

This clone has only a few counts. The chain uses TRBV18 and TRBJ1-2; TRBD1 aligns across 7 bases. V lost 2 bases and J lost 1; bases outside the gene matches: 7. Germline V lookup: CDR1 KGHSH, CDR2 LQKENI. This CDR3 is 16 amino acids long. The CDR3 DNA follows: TGTGCCAGCTCACCAACTCCGACAGGGTTTAACTATGGCTACACCTTC. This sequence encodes CASSPTPTGFNYGYTF.

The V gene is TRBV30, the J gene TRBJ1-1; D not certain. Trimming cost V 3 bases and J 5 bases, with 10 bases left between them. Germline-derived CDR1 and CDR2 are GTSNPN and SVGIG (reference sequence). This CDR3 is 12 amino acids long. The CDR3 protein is CAWRTGGTEAFF. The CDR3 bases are TGTGCCTGGAGAACTGGCGGAACTGAAGCTTTCTTT.

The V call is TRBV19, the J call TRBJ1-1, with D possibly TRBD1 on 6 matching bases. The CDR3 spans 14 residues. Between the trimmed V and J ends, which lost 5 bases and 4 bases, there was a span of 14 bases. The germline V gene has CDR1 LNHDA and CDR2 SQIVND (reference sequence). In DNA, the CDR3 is TGTGCCAGTAGTCCTACAGGGTTCGGCACTGAAGCTTTCTTT. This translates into CASSPTGFGTEAFF.

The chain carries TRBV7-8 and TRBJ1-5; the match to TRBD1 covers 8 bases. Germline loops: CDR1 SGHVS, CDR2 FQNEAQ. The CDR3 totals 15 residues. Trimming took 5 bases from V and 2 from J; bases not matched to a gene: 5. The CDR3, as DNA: TGTGCCAGCAGCAGCCAGACAGGGGGCAATCAGCCCCAGCATTTT. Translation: CASSSQTGGNQPQHF.

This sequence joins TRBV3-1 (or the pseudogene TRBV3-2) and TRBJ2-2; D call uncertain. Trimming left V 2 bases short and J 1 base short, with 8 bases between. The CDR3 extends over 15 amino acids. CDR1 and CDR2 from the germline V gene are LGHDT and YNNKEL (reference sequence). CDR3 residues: CASSQRGVNTGELFF. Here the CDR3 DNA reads TGTGCCAGCAGCCAAAGAGGTGTGAACACCGGGGAGCTGTTTTTT.

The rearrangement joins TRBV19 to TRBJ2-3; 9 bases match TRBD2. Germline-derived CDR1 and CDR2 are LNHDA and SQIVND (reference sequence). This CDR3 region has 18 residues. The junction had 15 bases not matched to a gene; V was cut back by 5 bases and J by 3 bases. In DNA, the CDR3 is TGTGCCAGTAGTGCCCGACTAGCGGACCCCGACGGAACAGATACGCAGTATTTT. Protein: CASSARLADPDGTDTQYF.

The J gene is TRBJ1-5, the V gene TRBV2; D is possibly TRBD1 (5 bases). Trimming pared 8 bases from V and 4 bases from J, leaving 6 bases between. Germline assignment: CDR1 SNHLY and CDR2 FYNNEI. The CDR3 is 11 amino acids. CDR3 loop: CASGGNQPQHF. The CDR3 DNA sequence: TGTGCCAGCGGGGGGAATCAGCCCCAGCATTTT.

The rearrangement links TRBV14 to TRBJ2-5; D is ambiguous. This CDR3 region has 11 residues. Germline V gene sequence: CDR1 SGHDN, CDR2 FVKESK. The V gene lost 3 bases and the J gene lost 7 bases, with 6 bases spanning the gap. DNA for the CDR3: TGTGCCAGCAGCCATGGAGTGACCCAGTACTTC. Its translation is CASSHGVTQYF.

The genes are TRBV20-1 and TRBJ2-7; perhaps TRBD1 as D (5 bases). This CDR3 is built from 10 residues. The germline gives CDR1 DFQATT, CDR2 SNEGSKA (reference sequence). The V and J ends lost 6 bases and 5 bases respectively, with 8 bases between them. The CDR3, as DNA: TGCAGTGCAGGGGTCCACGAGCAGTACTTC. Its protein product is CSAGVHEQYF.

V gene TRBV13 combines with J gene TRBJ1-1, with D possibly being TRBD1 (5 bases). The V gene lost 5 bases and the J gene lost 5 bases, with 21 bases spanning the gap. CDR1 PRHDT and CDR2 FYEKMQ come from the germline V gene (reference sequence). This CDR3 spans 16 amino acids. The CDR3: CASSATFNEGRTEAFF. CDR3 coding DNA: TGTGCCAGCAGCGCGACGTTTAATGAGGGGAGGACTGAAGCTTTCTTT.

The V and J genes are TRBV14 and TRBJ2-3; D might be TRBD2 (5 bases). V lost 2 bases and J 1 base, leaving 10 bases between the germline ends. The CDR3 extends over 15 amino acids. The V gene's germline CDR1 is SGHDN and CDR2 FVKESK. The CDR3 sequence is CASSQQRRRTDTQYF. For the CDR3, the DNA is TGTGCCAGCAGCCAACAGAGGAGGCGCACAGATACGCAGTATTTT.

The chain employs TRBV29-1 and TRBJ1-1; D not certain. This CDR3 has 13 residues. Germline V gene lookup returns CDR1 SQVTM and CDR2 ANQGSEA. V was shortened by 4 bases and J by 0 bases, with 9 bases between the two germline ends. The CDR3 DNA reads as TGCAGCGTTGCAAACAGCTTGAACACTGAAGCTTTCTTT. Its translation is CSVANSLNTEAFF. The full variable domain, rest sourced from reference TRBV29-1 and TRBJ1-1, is SAVISQKPSRDICQRGTSLTIQCQVDSQVTMMFWYRQQPGQSLTLIATANQGSEATYESGFVIDKFPISRPNLTFSTLTVSNMSPEDSSIYLCSVANSLNTEAFFGQGTRLTVV.